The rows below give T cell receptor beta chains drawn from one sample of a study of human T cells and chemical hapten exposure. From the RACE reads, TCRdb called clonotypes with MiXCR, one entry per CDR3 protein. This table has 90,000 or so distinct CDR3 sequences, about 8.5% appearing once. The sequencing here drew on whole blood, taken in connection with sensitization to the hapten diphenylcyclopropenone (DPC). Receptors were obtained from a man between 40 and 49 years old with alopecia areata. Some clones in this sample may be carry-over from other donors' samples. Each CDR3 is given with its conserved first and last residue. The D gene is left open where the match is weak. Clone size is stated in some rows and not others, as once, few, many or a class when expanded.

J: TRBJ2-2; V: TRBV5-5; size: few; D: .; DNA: TGTGCCAGCAGCTCACAGGGTCCCGGGGAGCTGTTTTTT; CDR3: CASSSQGPGELFF
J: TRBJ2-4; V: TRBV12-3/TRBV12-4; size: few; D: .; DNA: TGTGCCAGCAGTTTTGCCAGGGCCGAAAACATTCAGTACTTC; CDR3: CASSFARAENIQYF
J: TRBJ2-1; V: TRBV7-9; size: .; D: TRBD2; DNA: TGTGCCAGCACCCGGGAGGGGGCCTACAATGAGCAGTTCTTC; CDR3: CASTREGAYNEQFF
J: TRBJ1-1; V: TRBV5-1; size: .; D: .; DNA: TGCGCCAGCAGCTTGGGCGTTGAGAACACTGAAGCTTTCTTT; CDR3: CASSLGVENTEAFF
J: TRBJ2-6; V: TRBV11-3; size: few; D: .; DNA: TGTGCCAGCAGCTTAGGGGTCACCCGATCTGGGGCCAACGTCCTGACTTTC; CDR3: CASSLGVTRSGANVLTF
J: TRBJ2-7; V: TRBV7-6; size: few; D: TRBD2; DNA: TGTGCCAGCAGTCAACTAGCGGGAAGGACCTACGAGCAGTACTTC; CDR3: CASSQLAGRTYEQYF
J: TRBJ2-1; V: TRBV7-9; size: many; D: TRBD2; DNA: TGTGCCAGCAGCTTCCATGGACTAGCTAACAATGAGCAGTTCTTC; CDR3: CASSFHGLANNEQFF
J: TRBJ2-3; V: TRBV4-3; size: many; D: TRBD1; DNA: TGCGCCAGCAGCCAAGAGGGGACAGGCACAGATACGCAGTATTTT; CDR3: CASSQEGTGTDTQYF
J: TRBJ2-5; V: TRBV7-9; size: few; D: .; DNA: TGTGCCAGCAGCCCAAGCTCGGAGACCCAGTACTTC; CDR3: CASSPSSETQYF
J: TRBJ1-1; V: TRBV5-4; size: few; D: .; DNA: TGTGCCAGCAGCTTGGAATTGGGGGCGGAGACTGAAGCTTTCTTT; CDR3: CASSLELGAETEAFF